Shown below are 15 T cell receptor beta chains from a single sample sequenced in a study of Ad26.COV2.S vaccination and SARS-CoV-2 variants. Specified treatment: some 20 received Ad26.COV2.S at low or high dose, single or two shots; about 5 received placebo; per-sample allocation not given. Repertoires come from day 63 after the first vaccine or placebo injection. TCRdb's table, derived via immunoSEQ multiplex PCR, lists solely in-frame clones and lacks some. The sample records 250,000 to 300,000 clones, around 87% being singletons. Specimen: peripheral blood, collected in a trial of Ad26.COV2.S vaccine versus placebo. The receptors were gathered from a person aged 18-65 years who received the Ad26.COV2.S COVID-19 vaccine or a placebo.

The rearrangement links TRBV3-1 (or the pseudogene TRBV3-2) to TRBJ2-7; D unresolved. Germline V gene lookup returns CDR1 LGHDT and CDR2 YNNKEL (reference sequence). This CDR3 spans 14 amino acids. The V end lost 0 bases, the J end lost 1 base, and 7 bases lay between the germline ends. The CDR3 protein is CASSQDYLSYEQYF. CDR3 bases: TGTGCCAGCAGCCAAGACTATCTTTCCTACGAGCAGTACTTC.

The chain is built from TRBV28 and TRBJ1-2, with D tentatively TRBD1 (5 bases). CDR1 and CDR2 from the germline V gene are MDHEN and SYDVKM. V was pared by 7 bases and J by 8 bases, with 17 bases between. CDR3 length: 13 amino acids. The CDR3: CASTVDSTGGYTF. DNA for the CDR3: TGTGCCAGCACCGTAGACAGTACCGGCGGCTACACCTTC.

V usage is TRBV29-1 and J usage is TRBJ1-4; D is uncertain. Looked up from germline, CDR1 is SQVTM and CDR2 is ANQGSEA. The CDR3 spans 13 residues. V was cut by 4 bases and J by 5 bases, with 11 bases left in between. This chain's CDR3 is CSVAWRTNEKLFF. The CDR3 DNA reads TGCAGCGTTGCATGGCGGACCAATGAAAAACTGTTTTTT.

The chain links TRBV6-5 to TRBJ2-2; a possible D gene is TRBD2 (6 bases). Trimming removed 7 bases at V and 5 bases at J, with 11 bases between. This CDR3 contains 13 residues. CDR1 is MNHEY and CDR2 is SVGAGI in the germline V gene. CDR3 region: CASTEGGTGELFF. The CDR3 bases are TGTGCCAGCACGGAGGGTGGTACCGGGGAGCTGTTTTTT.

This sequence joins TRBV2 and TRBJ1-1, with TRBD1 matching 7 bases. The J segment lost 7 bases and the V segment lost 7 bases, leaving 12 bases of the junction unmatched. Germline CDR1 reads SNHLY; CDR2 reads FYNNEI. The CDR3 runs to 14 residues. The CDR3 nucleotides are TGTGCCAGCATCGACAGGGCTGGGAGGGGTGAAGCTTTCTTT. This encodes CASIDRAGRGEAFF. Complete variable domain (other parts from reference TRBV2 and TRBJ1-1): EPEVTQTPSHQVTQMGQEVILRCVPISNHLYFYWYRQILGQKVEFLVSFYNNEISEKSEIFDDQFSVERPDGSNFTLKIRSTKLEDSAMYFCASIDRAGRGEAFFGQGTRLTVV.

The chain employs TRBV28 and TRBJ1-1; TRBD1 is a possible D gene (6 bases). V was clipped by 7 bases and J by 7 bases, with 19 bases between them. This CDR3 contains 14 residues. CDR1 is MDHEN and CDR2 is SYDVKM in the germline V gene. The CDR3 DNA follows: TGTGCCAGCACCGACCCCGGGGGCGCCGGTGAAGCTTTCTTT. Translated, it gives CASTDPGGAGEAFF. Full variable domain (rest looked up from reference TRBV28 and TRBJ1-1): DVKVTQSSRYLVKRTGEKVFLECVQDMDHENMFWYRQDPGLGLRLIYFSYDVKMKEKGDIPEGYSVSREKKERFSLILESASTNQTSMYLCASTDPGGAGEAFFGQGTRLTVV.

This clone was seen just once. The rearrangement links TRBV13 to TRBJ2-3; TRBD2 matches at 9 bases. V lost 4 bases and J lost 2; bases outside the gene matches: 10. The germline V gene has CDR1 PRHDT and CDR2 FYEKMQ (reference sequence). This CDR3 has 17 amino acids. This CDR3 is CASSSYLAGSSTDTQYF. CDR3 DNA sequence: TGTGCCAGCAGCTCCTACCTAGCGGGAAGCTCCACAGATACGCAGTATTTT.

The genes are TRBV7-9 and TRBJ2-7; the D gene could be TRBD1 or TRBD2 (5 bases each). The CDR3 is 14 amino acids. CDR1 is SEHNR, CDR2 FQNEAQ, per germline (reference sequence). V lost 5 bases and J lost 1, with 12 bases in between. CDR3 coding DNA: TGTGCCAGCAGCCCCGCGAGGGGATCCTACGAGCAGTACTTC. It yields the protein CASSPARGSYEQYF.

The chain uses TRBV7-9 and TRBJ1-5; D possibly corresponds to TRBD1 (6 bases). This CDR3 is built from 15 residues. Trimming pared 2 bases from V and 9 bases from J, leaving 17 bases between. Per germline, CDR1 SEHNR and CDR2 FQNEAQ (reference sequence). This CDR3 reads CASSLLGQTPGPQHF. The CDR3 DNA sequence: TGTGCCAGCAGCTTACTCGGACAGACGCCAGGGCCCCAGCATTTT.

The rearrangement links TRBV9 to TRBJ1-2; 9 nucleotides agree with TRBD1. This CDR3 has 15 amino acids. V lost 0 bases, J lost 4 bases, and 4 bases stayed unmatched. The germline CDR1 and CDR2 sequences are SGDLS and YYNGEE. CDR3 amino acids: CASSVVTGGGYGYTF. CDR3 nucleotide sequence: TGTGCCAGCAGCGTAGTAACAGGGGGCGGCTATGGCTACACCTTC.

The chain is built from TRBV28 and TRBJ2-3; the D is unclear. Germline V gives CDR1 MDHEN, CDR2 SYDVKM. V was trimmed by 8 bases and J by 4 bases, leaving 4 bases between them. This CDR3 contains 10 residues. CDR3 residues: CASLADTQYF. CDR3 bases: TGTGCCAGCCTGGCAGATACGCAGTATTTT.

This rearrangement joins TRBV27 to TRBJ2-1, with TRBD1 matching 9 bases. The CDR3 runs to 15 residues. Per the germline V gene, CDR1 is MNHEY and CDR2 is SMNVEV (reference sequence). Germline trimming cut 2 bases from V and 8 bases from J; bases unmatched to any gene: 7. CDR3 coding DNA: TGTGCCAGCAGTTTAACAGGGGGCTCACGATATGAGCAGTTCTTC. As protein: CASSLTGGSRYEQFF.

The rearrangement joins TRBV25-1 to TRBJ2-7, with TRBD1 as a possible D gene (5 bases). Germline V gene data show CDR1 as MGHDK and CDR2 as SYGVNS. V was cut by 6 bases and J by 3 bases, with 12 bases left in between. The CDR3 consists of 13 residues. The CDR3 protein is CASSGTQGYEQYF. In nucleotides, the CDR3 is TGTGCCAGCAGCGGAACTCAGGGCTACGAGCAGTACTTC.

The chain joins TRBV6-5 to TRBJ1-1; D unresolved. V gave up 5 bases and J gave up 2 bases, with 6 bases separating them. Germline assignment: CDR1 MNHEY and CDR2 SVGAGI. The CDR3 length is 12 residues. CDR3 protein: CASSPYNTEAFF. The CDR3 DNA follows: TGTGCCAGCAGTCCCTACAACACTGAAGCTTTCTTT.

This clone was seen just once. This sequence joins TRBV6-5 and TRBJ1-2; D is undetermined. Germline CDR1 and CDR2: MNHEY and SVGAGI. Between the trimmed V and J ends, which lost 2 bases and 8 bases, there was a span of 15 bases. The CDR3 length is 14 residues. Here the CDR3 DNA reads TGTGCCAGCAGTTACGGGTCAGCCGTGGGGGGCTACACCTTC. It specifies CASSYGSAVGGYTF.